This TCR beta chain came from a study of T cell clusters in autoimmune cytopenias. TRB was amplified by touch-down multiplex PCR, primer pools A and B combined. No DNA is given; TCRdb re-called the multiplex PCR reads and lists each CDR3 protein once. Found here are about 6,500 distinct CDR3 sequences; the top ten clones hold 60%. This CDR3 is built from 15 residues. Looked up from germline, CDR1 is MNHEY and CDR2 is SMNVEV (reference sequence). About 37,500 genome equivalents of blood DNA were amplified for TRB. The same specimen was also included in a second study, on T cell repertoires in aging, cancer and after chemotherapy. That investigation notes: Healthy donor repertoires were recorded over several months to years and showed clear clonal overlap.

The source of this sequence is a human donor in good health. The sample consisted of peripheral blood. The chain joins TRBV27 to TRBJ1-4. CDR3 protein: CASSLSRNTYEKLFF.